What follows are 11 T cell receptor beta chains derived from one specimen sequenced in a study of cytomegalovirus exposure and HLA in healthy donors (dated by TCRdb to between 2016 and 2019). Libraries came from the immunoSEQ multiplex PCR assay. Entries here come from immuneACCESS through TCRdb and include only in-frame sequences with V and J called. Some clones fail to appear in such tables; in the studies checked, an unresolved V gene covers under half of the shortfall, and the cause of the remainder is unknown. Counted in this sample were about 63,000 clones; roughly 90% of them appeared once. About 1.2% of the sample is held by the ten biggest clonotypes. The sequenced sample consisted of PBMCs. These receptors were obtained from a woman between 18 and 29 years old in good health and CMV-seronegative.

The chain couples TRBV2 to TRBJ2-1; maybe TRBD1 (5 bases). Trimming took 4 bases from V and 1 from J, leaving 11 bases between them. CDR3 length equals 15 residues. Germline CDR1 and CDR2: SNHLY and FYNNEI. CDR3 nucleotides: TGTGCCAGCAGTGCCGACAGATCATCCTACAATGAGCAGTTCTTC. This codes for CASSADRSSYNEQFF.

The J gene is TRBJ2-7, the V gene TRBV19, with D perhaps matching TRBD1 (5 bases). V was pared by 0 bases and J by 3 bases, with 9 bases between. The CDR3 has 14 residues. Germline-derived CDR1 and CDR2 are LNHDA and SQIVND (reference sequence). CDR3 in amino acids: CASSIEAGFYEQYF. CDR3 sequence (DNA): TGTGCCAGTAGTATAGAGGCAGGGTTCTACGAGCAGTACTTC. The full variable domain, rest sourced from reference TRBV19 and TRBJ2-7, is DGGITQSPKYLFRKEGQNVTLSCEQNLNHDAMYWYRQDPGQGLRLIYYSQIVNDFQKGDIAEGYSVSREKKESFPLTVTSAQKNPTAFYLCASSIEAGFYEQYFGPGTRLTVT.

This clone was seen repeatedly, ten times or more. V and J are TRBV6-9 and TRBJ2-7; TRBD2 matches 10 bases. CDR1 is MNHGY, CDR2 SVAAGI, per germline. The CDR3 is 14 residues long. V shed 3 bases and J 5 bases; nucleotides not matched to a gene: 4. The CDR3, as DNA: TGTGCCAGCAGTTACGAACTAGCGGGGAACGAGCAGTACTTC. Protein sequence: CASSYELAGNEQYF.

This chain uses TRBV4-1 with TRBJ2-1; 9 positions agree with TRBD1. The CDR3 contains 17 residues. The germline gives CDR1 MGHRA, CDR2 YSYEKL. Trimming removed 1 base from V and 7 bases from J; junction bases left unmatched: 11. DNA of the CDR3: TGCGCCAGCAGCCAAGTGTATGGGACAGGGCGTGGGAATGAGCAGTTCTTC. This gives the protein CASSQVYGTGRGNEQFF.

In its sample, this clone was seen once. The CDR3 here is CASSLSLQVGTGELFF. The DNA of the CDR3 is TGTGCCAGCAGCTTGTCTTTACAGGTCGGCACCGGGGAGCTGTTTTTT. The chain couples TRBV5-5 to TRBJ2-2; tentatively, D is TRBD1 (5 bases). Germline CDR1 SGHKS, CDR2 YYEKEE (reference sequence). This CDR3 contains 16 residues. V dropped 1 base and J dropped 4 bases, with 14 bases sitting between them.

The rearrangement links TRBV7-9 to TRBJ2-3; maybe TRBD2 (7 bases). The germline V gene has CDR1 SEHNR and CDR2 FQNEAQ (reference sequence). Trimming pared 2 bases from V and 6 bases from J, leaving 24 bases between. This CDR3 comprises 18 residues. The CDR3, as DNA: TGTGCCAGCAGCTTATTACGGGGGGCGCCAGGTATCATTGATACGCAGTATTTT. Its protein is CASSLLRGAPGIIDTQYF. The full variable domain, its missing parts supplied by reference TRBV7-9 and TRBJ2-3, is DTGVSQNPRHKITKRGQNVTFRCDPISEHNRLYWYRQTLGQGPEFLTYFQNEAQLEKSRLLSDRFSAERPKGSFSTLEIQRTEQGDSAMYLCASSLLRGAPGIIDTQYFGPGTRLTVL.

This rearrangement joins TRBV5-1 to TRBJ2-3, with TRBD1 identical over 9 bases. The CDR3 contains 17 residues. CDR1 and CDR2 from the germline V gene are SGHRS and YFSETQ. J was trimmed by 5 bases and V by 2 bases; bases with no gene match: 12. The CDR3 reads CASSLLGQGGFRDTQYF. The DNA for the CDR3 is TGCGCCAGCAGCTTATTGGGACAGGGAGGATTTCGAGATACGCAGTATTTT.

Here the CDR3 reads CASSRTQGFNEQFF. CDR3 in DNA: TGTGCCAGTAGTAGGACACAGGGGTTCAATGAGCAGTTCTTC. V is TRBV19 and J is TRBJ2-1, with 7 bases lining up with TRBD1. This CDR3 contains 14 residues. Trimming cost V 4 bases and J 6 bases; bases outside gene matches: 6. CDR1 and CDR2 from the germline V gene are LNHDA and SQIVND (reference sequence).

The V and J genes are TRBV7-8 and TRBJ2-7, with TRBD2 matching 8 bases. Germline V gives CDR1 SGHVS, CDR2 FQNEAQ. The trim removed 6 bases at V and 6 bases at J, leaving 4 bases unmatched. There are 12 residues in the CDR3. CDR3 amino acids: CASRDTSGEQYF. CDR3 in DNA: TGTGCCAGCAGAGATACTAGCGGCGAGCAGTACTTC.

CDR3 DNA: TGTGCCAGTCTAGCGGGACAAGAGACCCAGTACTTC. It is translated as CASLAGQETQYF. The V gene is TRBV28, the J gene TRBJ2-5; TRBD2 aligns across 9 bases. CDR1 is MDHEN and CDR2 is SYDVKM in the germline V gene. V trimming: 9 bases; J trimming: 2 bases; junction bases outside the gene matches: 1. The CDR3 has 12 residues.

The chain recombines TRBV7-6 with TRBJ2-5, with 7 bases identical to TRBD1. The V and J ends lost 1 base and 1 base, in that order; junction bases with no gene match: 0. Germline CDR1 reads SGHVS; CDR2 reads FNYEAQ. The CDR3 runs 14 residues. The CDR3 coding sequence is TGTGCCAGCAGCTTAGGGGACAGCCAAGAGACCCAGTACTTC. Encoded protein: CASSLGDSQETQYF.